The 4 T cell receptor beta chains presented below share a single source sample, sequenced in a study of beta chain features in type 1 diabetes. Whole-study results and caveats: Across all four CD4+ subsets, people with type 1 diabetes showed modestly shorter TCRB CDR3s.

Their cognate antigens are unknown. The entirety of the isolated RNA underwent reverse transcription, so expressed TCRB transcripts were sequenced. Here immunoSEQ multiplex PCR was the method, and the copy in TCRdb shows in-frame clones only, minus some. The table records a few hundred thousand clones, 10% to 15% of them present only once. Specimen: naive CD4+ T cells from blood. These TCRs come from a woman between 18 and 29 years old with type 1 diabetes.

The CDR3 coding sequence is TGTGCCAGCAGCTGGGCTAATAGCAATCAGCCCCAGCATTTT. Translating it yields CASSWANSNQPQHF. The V gene is TRBV7-2, the J gene TRBJ1-5; D is uncertain. Trimming took 4 bases from V and 0 from J, leaving 7 bases between them. This CDR3 is built from 14 residues. Germline loops: CDR1 SGHTA, CDR2 FQGNSA. The full variable domain, with the rest looked up from reference TRBV7-2 and TRBJ1-5, is GAGVSQSPSNKVTEKGKDVELRCDPISGHTALYWYRQSLGQGLEFLIYFQGNSAPDKSGLPSDRFSAERTGGSVSTLTIQRTQQEDSAVYLCASSWANSNQPQHFGDGTRLSIL.

This chain connects TRBV13 to TRBJ2-7; 9 nucleotides agree with TRBD1. The CDR3 extends over 14 amino acids. Germline CDR1 and CDR2: PRHDT and FYEKMQ (reference sequence). V lost 6 bases to trimming and J lost 4 bases; unmatched junction nucleotides: 7. CDR3 residues: CASRAKGQGYEQYF. CDR3 coding DNA: TGTGCCAGCAGGGCTAAGGGACAGGGATACGAGCAGTACTTC. Full variable domain (outside the CDR3, taken from reference TRBV13 and TRBJ2-7): AAGVIQSPRHLIKEKRETATLKCYPIPRHDTVYWYQQGPGQDPQFLISFYEKMQSDKGSIPDRFSAQQFSDYHSELNMSSLELGDSALYFCASRAKGQGYEQYFGPGTRLTVT.

The chain employs TRBV5-1 and TRBJ2-3; no firm D call. The V end lost 4 bases, the J end lost 2 bases, and 20 bases lay between the germline ends. The V gene's germline CDR1 is SGHRS and CDR2 YFSETQ. CDR3 size: 17 residues. CDR3 nucleotides: TGCGCCAGCAGCCCTACTGGGCAGGCAGGCAACACAGATACGCAGTATTTT. Translation: CASSPTGQAGNTDTQYF.

The chain employs TRBV14 and TRBJ2-7, with a weak D call TRBD2 (6 bases). The germline V and J ends were trimmed by 5 bases and 7 bases, with 18 bases remaining between them. The CDR3 loop spans 14 amino acids. CDR1 is SGHDN and CDR2 is FVKESK in the germline V gene. This CDR3 reads CASSSLAGSREQYF. CDR3 nucleotides: TGTGCCAGCAGCTCACTGGCGGGGTCTAGGGAGCAGTACTTC.